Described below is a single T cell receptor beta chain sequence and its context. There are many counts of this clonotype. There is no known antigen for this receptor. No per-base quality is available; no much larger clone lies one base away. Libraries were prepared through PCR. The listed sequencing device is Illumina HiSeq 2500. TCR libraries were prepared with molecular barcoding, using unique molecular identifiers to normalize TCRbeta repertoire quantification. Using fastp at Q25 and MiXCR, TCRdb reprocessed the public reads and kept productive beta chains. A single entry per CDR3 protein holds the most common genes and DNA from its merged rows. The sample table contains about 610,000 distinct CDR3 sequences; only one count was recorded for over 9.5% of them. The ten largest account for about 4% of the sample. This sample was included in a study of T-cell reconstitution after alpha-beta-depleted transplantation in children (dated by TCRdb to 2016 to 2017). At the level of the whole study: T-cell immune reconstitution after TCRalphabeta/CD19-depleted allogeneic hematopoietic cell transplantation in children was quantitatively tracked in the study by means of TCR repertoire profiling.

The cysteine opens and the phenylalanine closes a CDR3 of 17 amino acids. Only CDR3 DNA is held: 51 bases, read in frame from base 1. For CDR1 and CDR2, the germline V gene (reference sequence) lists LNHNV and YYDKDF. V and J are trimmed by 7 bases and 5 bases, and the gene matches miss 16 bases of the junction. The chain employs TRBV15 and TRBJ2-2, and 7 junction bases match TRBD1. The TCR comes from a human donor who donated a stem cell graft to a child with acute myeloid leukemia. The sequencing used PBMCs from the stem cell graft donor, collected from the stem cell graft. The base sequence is TGTGCCACCAACTCTGGGATAGGGGGCCAGGGGACCGGGGAGCTGTTTTTT. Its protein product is CATNSGIGGQGTGELFF. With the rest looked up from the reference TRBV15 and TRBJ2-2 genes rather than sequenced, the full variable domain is DAMVIQNPRYQVTQFGKPVTLSCSQTLNHNVMYWYQQKSSQAPKLLFHYYDKDFNNEADTPDNFQSRRPNTSFCFLDIRSPGLGDTAMYLCATNSGIGGQGTGELFFGEGSRLTVL.